These 10 T cell receptor beta chains were sequenced from one sample in a study of OX40 agonist ivuxolimab in advanced cancers. The protocol was immunoSEQ multiplex PCR, while the TCRdb copy is restricted to in-frame clones and leaves out a portion. The data contain around 23,000 clones, roughly 84% of them singletons. The sequenced sample was CD4+ or CD8+ T cells sorted from blood, obtained in a trial of the OX40 agonist ivuxolimab. The receptors come from an adult with an advanced solid tumor such as melanoma, head and neck, liver or kidney cancer.

The chain employs TRBV11-2 and TRBJ1-4; D is perhaps TRBD1 (5 bases). Per germline, CDR1 SGHAT and CDR2 FQNNGV. V lost 10 bases and J 0 bases, leaving 21 bases between the germline ends. This CDR3 region has 17 residues. The CDR3 DNA reads TGTGCCACCGCCGTGGGGACCGGGCCTCCAACTAATGAAAAACTGTTTTTT. Residues: CATAVGTGPPTNEKLFF.

The chain has TRBV19 and TRBJ2-3, with D possibly being TRBD1 (6 bases). From germline, CDR1 is LNHDA and CDR2 SQIVND (reference sequence). The CDR3 is 15 residues long. V lost 6 bases and J 2 bases, leaving 15 bases between the germline ends. The chain's CDR3 is CASSPVDRNTDTQYF. For the CDR3, the DNA is TGTGCCAGTAGCCCTGTCGACAGGAACACAGATACGCAGTATTTT.

In its sample, this clone ranks as medium-sized. The CDR3 sequence: CASSYSTGGNEQFF. For the CDR3, the DNA is TGTGCCAGCAGTTACTCTACAGGGGGCAATGAGCAGTTCTTC. The chain uses TRBV6-5 and TRBJ2-1, with TRBD1 identical over 8 bases. The V gene's germline CDR1 is MNHEY and CDR2 SVGAGI. CDR3 size: 14 residues. V was pared by 0 bases and J by 6 bases, with 1 base of the junction left unmatched.

The CDR3 protein is CASSRQPDGNQPQHF. CDR3 nucleotide sequence: TGTGCCAGCTCACGACAGCCGGATGGCAATCAGCCCCAGCATTTT. The chain is built from TRBV18 and TRBJ1-5; perhaps TRBD1 as D (5 bases). V dropped 4 bases and J dropped 2 bases, with 12 bases sitting between them. The CDR3 is made up of 15 amino acids. Germline loops: CDR1 KGHSH, CDR2 LQKENI.

The genes are TRBV7-2 and TRBJ1-6, with D perhaps matching TRBD1 (5 bases). V dropped 2 bases and J dropped 7 bases, with 12 bases sitting between them. The CDR3 consists of 15 residues. Germline CDR1 SGHTA, CDR2 FQGNSA. The CDR3 sequence: CASSLSGGNNSPLHF. Here the CDR3 DNA reads TGTGCCAGCAGCTTATCTGGGGGGAACAATTCACCCCTCCACTTT.

This sequence joins TRBV28 and TRBJ1-2; 8 bases are a match to TRBD1. Trimming cost V 5 bases and J 5 bases; bases outside gene matches: 13. The CDR3 runs to 16 residues. Germline CDR1 is MDHEN and CDR2 is SYDVKM. CDR3 sequence (DNA): TGTGCCAGCAGTATTCGCCGACAGGGGAATAGGTATGGCTACACCTTC. It translates to CASSIRRQGNRYGYTF.

This clone was observed a few times. V and J are TRBV25-1 and TRBJ1-3; no firm D call. Trimming took off 6 bases at V and 4 bases at J, with 7 bases between the two ends. The CDR3 has 12 residues. Germline V lookup: CDR1 MGHDK, CDR2 SYGVNS. CDR3 loop: CASSLLGNTIYF. The CDR3 nucleotides read TGTGCCAGCAGCCTCCTGGGAAACACCATATATTTT.

This rearrangement joins TRBV28 to TRBJ1-1; D unresolved. The CDR3 length is 15 residues. Per the germline V gene, CDR1 is MDHEN and CDR2 is SYDVKM. The V end was cut by 3 bases, the J end by 0 bases, with 11 bases between. The CDR3 DNA sequence: TGTGCCAGCAGTTTGCCAATGGGTTTGAACACTGAAGCTTTCTTT. Translating gives CASSLPMGLNTEAFF.

The chain is built from TRBV30 and TRBJ1-5; 9 nucleotides line up with TRBD1. Looked up from germline, CDR1 is GTSNPN and CDR2 is SVGIG (reference sequence). Trimming took 5 bases from V and 6 from J; bases not matched to a gene: 11. The CDR3 has 15 amino acids. The CDR3 DNA reads as TGTGCCTGGTCTATTACCGGGACAGGGTTTCAGCCCCAGCATTTT. Amino acids: CAWSITGTGFQPQHF.

The chain joins TRBV6-5 to TRBJ1-2; D uncertain. Germline V CDR1 and CDR2: MNHEY, SVGAGI. V was pared by 5 bases and J by 0 bases, with 7 bases between. The CDR3 is 13 residues long. CDR3 in DNA: TGTGCCAGCAGTCACCAGTCTAACTATGGCTACACCTTC. Amino acid sequence: CASSHQSNYGYTF.